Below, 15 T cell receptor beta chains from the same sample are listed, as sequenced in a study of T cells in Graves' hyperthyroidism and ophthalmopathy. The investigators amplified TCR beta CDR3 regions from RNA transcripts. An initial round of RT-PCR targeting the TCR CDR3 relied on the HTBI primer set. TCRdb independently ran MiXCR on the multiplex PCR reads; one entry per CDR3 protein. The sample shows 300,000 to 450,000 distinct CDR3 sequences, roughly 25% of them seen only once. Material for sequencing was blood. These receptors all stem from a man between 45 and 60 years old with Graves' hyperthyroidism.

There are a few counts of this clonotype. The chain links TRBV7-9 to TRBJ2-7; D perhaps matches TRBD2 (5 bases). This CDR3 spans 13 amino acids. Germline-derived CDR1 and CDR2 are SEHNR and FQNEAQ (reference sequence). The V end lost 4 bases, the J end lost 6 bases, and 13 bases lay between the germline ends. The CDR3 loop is CASSSLGSSEQYF. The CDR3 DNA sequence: TGTGCCAGCAGCTCCCTAGGGAGCTCCGAGCAGTACTTC.

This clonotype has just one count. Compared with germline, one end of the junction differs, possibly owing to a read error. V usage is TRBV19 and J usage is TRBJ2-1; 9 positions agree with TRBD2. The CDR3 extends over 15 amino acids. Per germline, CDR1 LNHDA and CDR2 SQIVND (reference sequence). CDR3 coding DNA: TGTGCCAGTAGTAAGGAGCGGGAGGTGTACAATGGGCAGTTCTTC. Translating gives CASSKEREVYNGQFF.

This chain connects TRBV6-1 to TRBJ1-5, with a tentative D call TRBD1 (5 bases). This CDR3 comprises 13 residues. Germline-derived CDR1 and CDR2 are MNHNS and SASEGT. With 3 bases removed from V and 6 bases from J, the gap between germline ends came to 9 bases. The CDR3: CASSEVQGQPQHF. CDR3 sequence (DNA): TGTGCCAGCAGTGAGGTCCAGGGTCAGCCCCAGCATTTT.

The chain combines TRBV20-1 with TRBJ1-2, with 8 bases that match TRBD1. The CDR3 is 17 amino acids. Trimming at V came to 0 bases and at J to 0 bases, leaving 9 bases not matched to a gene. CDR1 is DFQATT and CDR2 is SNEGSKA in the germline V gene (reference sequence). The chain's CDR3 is CSARDLGTGVANYGYTF. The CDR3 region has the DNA TGCAGTGCTAGAGATCTGGGGACAGGAGTAGCTAACTATGGCTACACCTTC.

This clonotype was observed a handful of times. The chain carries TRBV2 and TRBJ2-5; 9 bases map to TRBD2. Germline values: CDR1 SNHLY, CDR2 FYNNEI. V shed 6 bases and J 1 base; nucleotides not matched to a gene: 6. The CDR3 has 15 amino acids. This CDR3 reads CASRETSGAQETQYF. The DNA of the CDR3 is TGTGCCAGCAGAGAGACTAGCGGAGCCCAAGAGACCCAGTACTTC.

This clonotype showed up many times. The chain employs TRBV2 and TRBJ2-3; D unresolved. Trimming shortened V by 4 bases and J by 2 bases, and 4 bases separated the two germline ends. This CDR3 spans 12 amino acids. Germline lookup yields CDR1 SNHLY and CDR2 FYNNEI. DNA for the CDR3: TGTGCCAGCAGTGCCAACACAGATACGCAGTATTTT. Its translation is CASSANTDTQYF.

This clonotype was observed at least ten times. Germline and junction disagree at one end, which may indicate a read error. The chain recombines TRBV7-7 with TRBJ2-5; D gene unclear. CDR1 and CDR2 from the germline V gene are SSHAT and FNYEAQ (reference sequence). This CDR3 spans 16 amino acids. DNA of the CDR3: TGTGCTAGCAGCTTTTCGGCACAAGAATCTCAAGTGACCCAGTACTTC. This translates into CASSFSAQESQVTQYF.

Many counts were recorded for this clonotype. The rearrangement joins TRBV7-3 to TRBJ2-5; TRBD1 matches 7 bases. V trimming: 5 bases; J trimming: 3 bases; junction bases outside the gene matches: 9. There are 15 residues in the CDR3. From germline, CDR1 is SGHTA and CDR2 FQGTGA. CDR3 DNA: TGTGCCAGCAGCCCAGCCGGGACAGATAAAGAGACCCAGTACTTC. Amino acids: CASSPAGTDKETQYF.

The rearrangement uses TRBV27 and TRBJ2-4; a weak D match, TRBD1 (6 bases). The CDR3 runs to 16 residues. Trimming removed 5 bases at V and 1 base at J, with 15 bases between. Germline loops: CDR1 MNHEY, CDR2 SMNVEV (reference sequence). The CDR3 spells CASSAFAGEAKNIQYF. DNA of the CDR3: TGTGCCAGCAGTGCCTTTGCAGGGGAGGCCAAAAACATTCAGTACTTC.

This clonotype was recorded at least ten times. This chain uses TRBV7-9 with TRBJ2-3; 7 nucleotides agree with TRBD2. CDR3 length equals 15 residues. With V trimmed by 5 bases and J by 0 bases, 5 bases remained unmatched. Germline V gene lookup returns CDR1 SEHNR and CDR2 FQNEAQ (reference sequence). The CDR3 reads CASSHGRWSTDTQYF. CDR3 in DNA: TGTGCCAGCAGCCACGGGAGGTGGAGCACAGATACGCAGTATTTT. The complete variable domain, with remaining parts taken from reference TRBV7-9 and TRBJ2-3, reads DTGVSQNPRHKITKRGQNVTFRCDPISEHNRLYWYRQTLGQGPEFLTYFQNEAQLEKSRLLSDRFSAERPKGSFSTLEIQRTEQGDSAMYLCASSHGRWSTDTQYFGPGTRLTVL.

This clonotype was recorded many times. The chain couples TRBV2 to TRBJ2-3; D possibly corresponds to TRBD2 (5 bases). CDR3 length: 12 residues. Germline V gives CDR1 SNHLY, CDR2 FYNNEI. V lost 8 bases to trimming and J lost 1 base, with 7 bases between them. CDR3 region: CASGSGTDTQYF. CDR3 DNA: TGTGCCAGCGGGAGTGGCACAGATACGCAGTATTTT.

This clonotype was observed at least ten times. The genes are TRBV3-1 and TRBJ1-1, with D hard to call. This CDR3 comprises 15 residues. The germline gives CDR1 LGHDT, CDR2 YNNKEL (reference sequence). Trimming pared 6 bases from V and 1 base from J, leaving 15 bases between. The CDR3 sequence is CASRHTVTGNTEAFF. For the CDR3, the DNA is TGTGCCAGCAGACACACAGTGACGGGGAACACTGAAGCTTTCTTT.

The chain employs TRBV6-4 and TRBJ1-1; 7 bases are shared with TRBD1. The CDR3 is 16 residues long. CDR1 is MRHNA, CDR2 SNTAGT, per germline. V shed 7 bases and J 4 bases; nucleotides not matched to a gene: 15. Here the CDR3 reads CASKPDRMLAGTEAFF. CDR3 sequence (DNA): TGTGCCAGCAAACCGGACAGGATGTTAGCCGGCACTGAAGCTTTCTTT.

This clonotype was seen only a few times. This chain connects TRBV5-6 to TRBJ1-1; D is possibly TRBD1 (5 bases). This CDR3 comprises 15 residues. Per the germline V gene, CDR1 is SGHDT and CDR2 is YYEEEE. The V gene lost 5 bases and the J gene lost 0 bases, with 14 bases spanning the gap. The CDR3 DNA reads TGTGCCAGCAGTTTAAAAACGACAGTGAACACTGAAGCTTTCTTT. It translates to CASSLKTTVNTEAFF.

CDR3 residues: CASSFSAGALTGDTQYF. For the CDR3, the DNA is TGTGCCAGCAGCTTCTCTGCGGGAGCCTTAACCGGGGATACGCAGTATTTT. V is TRBV5-5 and J is TRBJ2-3; TRBD2 agrees at 7 bases. The CDR3 runs to 17 residues. Germline V gene data show CDR1 as SGHKS and CDR2 as YYEKEE (reference sequence). The trim removed 2 bases at V and 6 bases at J, leaving 15 bases unmatched.